This T cell receptor (beta chain) was identified in a study of T-cell reconstitution after alpha-beta-depleted transplantation in children. Whole-study findings and limits: Surviving thymic progenitors and recipient T cells were the source of high TCRbeta diversity at day 60 in some patients.

Unique molecular identifiers were used in preparing the TCRbeta library. From the PCR reads, TCRdb called clonotypes with MiXCR, one entry per CDR3 protein. The repertoire holds 700,000 to 850,000 distinct CDR3 sequences, with roughly 15% as singletons. A word on this clonotype: The antigen is unknown. A read error is possible here, since a much larger clone lies one base away.

The receptor comes from a male patient younger than 18 who had a stem cell transplant for acute lymphoblastic leukemia, so the T cells may come from the graft donor. Source: PBMCs, mostly from graft donor cells, taken 360 days after TCRalphabeta/CD19-depleted stem cell transplant.

The CDR3, as DNA: TGTGCCAGCAGCTCAGGACAAGCGGGAGGGGGGGAGCAGTTCTTC. Translated: CASSSGQAGGGEQFF. The chain joins TRBV7-8 to TRBJ2-1; 10 nucleotides agree with TRBD2. J lost 10 bases, V lost 4 bases, and 10 bases had no gene match. This CDR3 has 15 residues. Germline V gene data show CDR1 as SGHVS and CDR2 as FQNEAQ.